The entry below gives a single T cell receptor (beta chain) sequence along with its context. Its antigen is still unknown. No much larger clone exists at a distance of one base, and base qualities are not known. The sample comes from a study of T-cell memory formation after mild COVID-19 listed by TCRdb under 2021. Context from the whole study: Most TCR sequence clusters were specific to one of the two donors. In a couple of donors, T-cell clones that expanded and contracted after mild COVID-19 were tracked by sequencing TCRalpha and TCRbeta repertoires over time. Two young, previously healthy adult volunteers made up the cohort, one male and one female. The study at large found these results: Balanced CD4/CD8 phenotypes were observed for clones contracting from day 15 to 85, whereas a bias towards CD4+ was observed for a second wave of clones expanding from day 15 to 37. Some responding clones were detected in pre-infection memory, which suggested that pre-existing cross-reactive memory T cells had joined the SARS-CoV-2 response. The study included only a couple of mild cases, and larger cohorts that include severe cases with pre-infection samples were judged to be necessary. SARS-CoV-2 specificity was not confirmed for the second-wave clones peaking on day 37. Contracting CD4+ clones turned up mainly in the CM and EM memory subsets, whereas EMRA was where CD8+ clones were enriched.

Ficoll-Paque density gradient centrifugation was the method used to isolate PBMCs. Sequencer: Illumina NovaSeq 6000. TCRalpha and TCRbeta cDNA libraries were built by 5'RACE with constant-segment primers, adding sample barcodes and unique molecular identifiers. RNA was extracted from every sample with Trizol reagent. Library amplification was performed in two PCR steps, and a second sample barcode and Illumina TruSeq adapters were introduced in the second step. Libraries were sequenced on an Illumina NovaSeq with 2 x 150 bp paired-end reads. Processing in the source paper ran as follows. Reads were demultiplexed and collapsed into UMI-guided consensus sequences with migec v1.2.7. Using mixcr v2.1.11, UMI consensuses were aligned to TRA and TRB V and J templates and then assembled into clonotypes. A clonotype was counted as expanded or contracted only if both edgeR and NoisET called the change significant, with noise models trained on biological replicates. For edgeR calls, the cutoffs were a false discovery rate-adjusted p below 0.01 and a log2 fold-change threshold of 1. PCA with hierarchical clustering of max-normalized trajectories of the 1000 most abundant clonotypes was used as exploratory dynamics analysis. Each responding clone was given a CD4 or CD8 phenotype based on the CD4+ and CD8+ repertoires, which had been sequenced separately. TCRdb handled the public reads itself, with Q25 trimming in fastp and clone calling in MiXCR, and kept productive beta chains. Each record represents a unique CDR3 protein, reported with the most common genes and DNA among its rows. These V and J calls derive from TCRdb rather than the authors' analysis. The sample data list more than 300,000 distinct CDR3 sequences, and under 25% of these were observed just once. The ten largest make up 21% of the sample.

V gives up 0 bases and J gives up 13 bases, and the segment between their germline ends measures 13 bases. Spanning cysteine to phenylalanine, the CDR3 consists of 14 amino acids. Only CDR3 DNA is held: 42 bases, read in frame from base 1. CDR1 and CDR2, looked up from the germline V gene, are SGHTA and FQGNSA. The sample was PBMCs or a T cell subset sorted from them (not recorded which). Recombination joined TRBV7-2 with TRBJ1-6; the D gene is possibly TRBD1, with 5 bases matching. This TCR was recovered from a man aged 18 to 30 who had mild COVID-19 (a few samples of this study predate the infection). The sample titles of this study are shuffled in the database, so cell type and time point are left out; the donor was told from shared clones. The CDR3 region: CASSLAGTGGPLHF. At the DNA level, the sequence is TGTGCCAGCAGCTTAGCAGGGACGGGGGGTCCCCTCCACTTT.